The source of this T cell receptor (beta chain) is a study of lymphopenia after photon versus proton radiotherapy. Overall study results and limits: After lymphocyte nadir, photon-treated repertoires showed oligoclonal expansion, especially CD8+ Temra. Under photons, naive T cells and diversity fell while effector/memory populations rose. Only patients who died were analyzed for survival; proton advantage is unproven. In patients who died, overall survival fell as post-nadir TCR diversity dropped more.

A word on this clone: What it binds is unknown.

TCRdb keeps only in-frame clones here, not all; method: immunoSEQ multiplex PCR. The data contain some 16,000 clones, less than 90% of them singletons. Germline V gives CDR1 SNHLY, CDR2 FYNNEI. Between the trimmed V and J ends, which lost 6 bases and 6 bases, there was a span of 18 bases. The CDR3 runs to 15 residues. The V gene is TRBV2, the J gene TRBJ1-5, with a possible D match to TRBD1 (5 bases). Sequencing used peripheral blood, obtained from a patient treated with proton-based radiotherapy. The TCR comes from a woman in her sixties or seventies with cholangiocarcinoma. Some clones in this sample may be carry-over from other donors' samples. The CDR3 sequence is CASSDPQGGGQPQHF. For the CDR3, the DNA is TGTGCCAGCAGCGATCCCCAGGGAGGCGGTCAGCCCCAGCATTTT. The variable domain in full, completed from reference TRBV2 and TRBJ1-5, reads EPEVTQTPSHQVTQMGQEVILRCVPISNHLYFYWYRQILGQKVEFLVSFYNNEISEKSEIFDDQFSVERPDGSNFTLKIRSTKLEDSAMYFCASSDPQGGGQPQHFGDGTRLSIL.